This T cell receptor beta chain originates from a study of T cells in tuberculosis. About the study: CD1B tetramers identified T cells specific for mycobacterial lipid GMM. IGRA-negative adolescents, IGRA-positive adolescents with latent tuberculosis and adults with active tuberculosis formed this South African cohort. Study findings and constraints: A GMM-specific repertoire classifier reached about 90% accuracy, AUROC 0.7 to 0.9.

In regard to this clone: Its cognate antigen is unknown.

CDR1 is SGHVS and CDR2 is FNYEAQ in the germline V gene. Between the trimmed V and J ends, which lost 1 base and 4 bases, there was a span of 14 bases. The CDR3 loop spans 16 amino acids. Each clinical donor contributed on average roughly 100,000 T cells from unsorted cryopreserved PBMC. Sequencing used immunoSEQ multiplex PCR; TCRdb keeps in-frame clones, though not all of them. The sample lists 30,000 to 40,000 clones; 95% to 97% were seen once. This chain links TRBV7-6 with TRBJ2-1, with a possible D match to TRBD2 (6 bases). The sequenced sample consisted of PBMCs. The sequence came from a donor between 5 and 29 years old with latent tuberculosis or without tuberculosis infection. CDR3 residues: CASSLDRAGAYNEQFF. In DNA, the CDR3 is TGTGCCAGCAGCTTAGATAGAGCGGGTGCATACAATGAGCAGTTCTTC. Combining the CDR3 with reference TRBV7-6 and TRBJ2-1 gives the whole variable domain GAGVSQSPRYKVTKRGQDVALRCDPISGHVSLYWYRQALGQGPEFLTYFNYEAQQDKSGLPNDRFSAERPEGSISTLTIQRTEQRDSAMYRCASSLDRAGAYNEQFFGPGTRLTVL.